One and the same sample provided the 30 T cell receptor beta chains below, sequenced in a study of identical twins listed by TCRdb under 2016. The library was obtained by 5' RACE. The instrument given in TCRdb is Illumina HiSeq 2000. TCRdb redid the processing of the public reads, applying fastp at Q25 and MiXCR, and retained in-frame beta chains. Every CDR3 protein is listed once, alongside the most common genes and DNA of its rows. The table for this sample lists about 530,000 distinct CDR3 sequences; about a fifth of them were counted only once. The ten top clones hold approximately 0.48% of the sample. A further study also used this sample, focusing on yellow fever vaccine responses in identical twins.

Specimen: CD4+ T cells sorted from blood. All receptors derive from a woman in her late teens or twenties in good health.

This clonotype was seen only a few times. The chain carries TRBV12-3 or TRBV12-4 and TRBJ1-2, with D maybe TRBD1 (5 bases). The CDR3 is made up of 13 amino acids. Trimming took off 3 bases at V and 4 bases at J, with 9 bases between the two ends. This chain's CDR3 is CASSLGRAYGYTF. CDR3 nucleotides: TGTGCCAGCAGTTTGGGACGGGCCTATGGCTACACCTTC.

The rearrangement links TRBV5-5 to TRBJ2-2, with 9 bases lining up with TRBD2. This CDR3 comprises 15 residues. Trimming removed 2 bases from V and 5 bases from J; junction bases left unmatched: 4. Germline V CDR1 and CDR2: SGHKS, YYEKEE (reference sequence). The CDR3, as DNA: TGTGCCAGCAGCTTCGCCGCGGGGGGGACCGGGGAGCTGTTTTTT. It encodes CASSFAAGGTGELFF.

The chain employs TRBV5-1 and TRBJ2-1; D is possibly TRBD1 or TRBD2 (5 bases each). The CDR3 contains 13 residues. The germline V gene has CDR1 SGHRS and CDR2 YFSETQ. V was clipped by 6 bases and J by 8 bases, with 15 bases between them. The CDR3 here is CASKVPGTDEQFF. The DNA of the CDR3 is TGCGCCAGCAAGGTCCCTGGGACGGATGAGCAGTTCTTC.

This clonotype was seen a handful of times. The gene calls are TRBV20-1 and TRBJ2-5, with D possibly called TRBD1 or TRBD2 (5 bases each). Deletions cut 6 bases from V and 2 bases from J, with 13 bases between. Germline V gene data show CDR1 as DFQATT and CDR2 as SNEGSKA (reference sequence). This CDR3 is built from 13 residues. The DNA of the CDR3 is TGCAGTGCCACCGGGGACCATCAAGAGACCCAGTACTTC. It translates to CSATGDHQETQYF.

This clonotype was recorded a few times. This chain links TRBV29-1 with TRBJ2-3, with 8 nucleotides matching TRBD2. The CDR3 extends over 12 amino acids. Germline CDR1 reads SQVTM; CDR2 reads ANQGSEA. CDR3 sequence (DNA): TGCCTGGCGGGGGGTAGCACAGATACGCAGTATTTT. Translation gives CLAGGSTDTQYF.

V and J are TRBV18 and TRBJ2-1; 8 positions agree with TRBD1. This CDR3 region has 14 residues. CDR1 and CDR2 (germline): KGHSH, LQKENI. V was clipped by 5 bases and J by 2 bases; unmatched bases: 2. CDR3 bases: TGTGCCAGCTCAGGGGACAGGACCTACAATGAGCAGTTCTTC. Encoded protein: CASSGDRTYNEQFF.

The gene calls are TRBV12-3 or TRBV12-4 and TRBJ2-5; D remains ambiguous. V shed 6 bases and J shed 5 bases, with 13 bases lying between them. The CDR3 is 13 residues long. The CDR3 spells CASSPGFVETQYF. The CDR3 DNA sequence: TGTGCCAGCAGCCCCGGGTTTGTGGAGACCCAGTACTTC.

The chain has TRBV10-1 and TRBJ2-3; D not certain. Germline-derived CDR1 and CDR2 are WNHNN and SYGVQD (reference sequence). V lost 6 bases and J lost 7, with 11 bases in between. This CDR3 has 12 amino acids. Here the CDR3 reads CASSNTHYTQYF. In DNA form, the CDR3 reads TGCGCCAGCAGCAATACACATTATACGCAGTATTTT.

The chain has TRBV15 and TRBJ2-5; TRBD2 matches 8 bases. V dropped 5 bases and J dropped 4; count of bases not matched to a gene: 6. Germline CDR1 is LNHNV and CDR2 is YYDKDF (reference sequence). The length of the CDR3 is 14 residues. For the CDR3, the DNA is TGTGCCACCAGCGTAACGGGACTAGGAGAGACCCAGTACTTC. Translating it yields CATSVTGLGETQYF.

This clonotype turned up a few times. The chain is built from TRBV7-9 and TRBJ2-7; D is unclear. The CDR3 has 13 residues. Germline CDR1 SEHNR, CDR2 FQNEAQ (reference sequence). V lost 5 bases, J lost 2 bases, and 10 bases lay in between. DNA for the CDR3: TGTGCCAGCAGCCAAAGGGCCCCCTACGAGCAGTACTTC. This gives the protein CASSQRAPYEQYF.

CDR3 loop: CSARDYYEQYF. In nucleotides, the CDR3 is TGCAGTGCTCGGGACTACTACGAGCAGTACTTC. The chain uses TRBV20-1 and TRBJ2-7, with 7 bases matching TRBD2. Germline assignment: CDR1 DFQATT and CDR2 SNEGSKA (reference sequence). This CDR3 has 11 residues. V trimming: 5 bases; J trimming: 3 bases; junction bases outside the gene matches: 1.

This CDR3 reads CASSLSRFTGELFF. For the CDR3, the DNA is TGTGCCAGCAGTTTAAGCAGATTCACCGGGGAGCTGTTTTTT. The genes are TRBV12-3 or TRBV12-4 and TRBJ2-2; D remains ambiguous. Between the trimmed V and J ends, which lost 2 bases and 4 bases, there was a span of 8 bases. CDR3 length: 14 residues.

The rearrangement uses TRBV5-1 and TRBJ2-4; TRBD1 matches 7 bases. Trimming at V came to 4 bases and at J to 1 base, leaving 11 bases not matched to a gene. Germline V CDR1 and CDR2: SGHRS, YFSETQ. The CDR3 runs to 17 residues. The DNA for the CDR3 is TGCGCCAGCAGCACCGTTGGACAGGCTCGGGCCAAAAACATTCAGTACTTC. Its protein is CASSTVGQARAKNIQYF.

In its sample, this clonotype was seen a few times. J is TRBJ2-1 and V is TRBV7-9, with D maybe TRBD1 (6 bases). The V gene's germline CDR1 is SEHNR and CDR2 FQNEAQ (reference sequence). The CDR3 extends over 12 amino acids. The ends were cut back, 4 bases at V and 9 bases at J, with 10 bases in the middle. The CDR3 sequence: CASSYTGFEQFF. Written as DNA, the CDR3 is TGTGCCAGCAGCTATACAGGGTTTGAGCAGTTCTTC.

The chain carries TRBV5-1 and TRBJ2-7; TRBD2 matches 7 bases. V shed 0 bases, J shed 3 bases, and the junction held 3 bases outside the gene matches. The CDR3 length is 14 residues. Germline loops: CDR1 SGHRS, CDR2 YFSETQ. Here the CDR3 DNA reads TGCGCCAGCAGCTTGGCCGGGAGGAACTACGAGCAGTACGTC. It translates to CASSLAGRNYEQYV.

The CDR3 region has the DNA TGCGCCAGCAGCTTGGTTCGGCAGGGAACAGATACGCAGTATTTT. Its protein product is CASSLVRQGTDTQYF. This rearrangement joins TRBV5-1 to TRBJ2-3; possibly TRBD1 for D (5 bases). V lost 0 bases, J lost 3 bases, and 11 bases lay in between. This CDR3 comprises 15 residues. CDR1 SGHRS and CDR2 YFSETQ come from the germline V gene.

This clonotype occurred a few times. This chain joins TRBV20-1 and TRBJ2-1, with D perhaps matching TRBD1 (6 bases). In germline, CDR1 is DFQATT, CDR2 SNEGSKA (reference sequence). The CDR3 is 12 residues long. The DNA for the CDR3 is TGCAGCCTAGGGGGTAGCTACAATGAGCAGTTCTTC. Residues: CSLGGSYNEQFF.

This clonotype was counted many times. The V gene is TRBV24-1, the J gene TRBJ1-1; D is unclear. Trimming took 3 bases from V and 1 from J, leaving 5 bases between them. Germline lookup yields CDR1 KGHDR and CDR2 SFDVKD. The CDR3 has 13 residues. This CDR3 reads CATSDTWNTEAFF. In DNA, the CDR3 is TGTGCCACCAGTGATACATGGAACACTGAAGCTTTCTTT.

The chain is built from TRBV3-1 and TRBJ2-3; D remains unclear. The CDR3 length is 17 residues. Between the trimmed V and J ends, which lost 6 bases and 2 bases, there was a span of 21 bases. Germline V gives CDR1 LGHDT, CDR2 YNNKEL (reference sequence). The CDR3 spells CASRLRISIRTTDTQYF. DNA of the CDR3: TGTGCCAGCAGACTCAGAATATCCATAAGAACCACAGATACGCAGTATTTT.

The rearrangement links TRBV29-1 to TRBJ1-1; D gene uncertain. V was clipped by 6 bases and J by 3 bases, with 17 bases between them. This CDR3 has 14 amino acids. CDR1 is SQVTM and CDR2 is ANQGSEA in the germline V gene. CDR3 in amino acids: CSVQKRWADTEAFF. CDR3 in DNA: TGCAGCGTACAAAAAAGGTGGGCGGACACTGAAGCTTTCTTT.

This chain connects TRBV11-2 to TRBJ1-6, with D maybe TRBD1 (5 bases). Germline CDR1 reads SGHAT; CDR2 reads FQNNGV. The CDR3 extends over 14 amino acids. Trimming stripped 7 bases from V and 10 bases from J, with 17 bases between. The CDR3 DNA follows: TGTGCCAGCAACCAGCCGGGACGGCGGTCACCCCTCCACTTT. Its protein product is CASNQPGRRSPLHF.

This clonotype was counted a few times. V usage is TRBV11-3 and J usage is TRBJ2-5; D not certain. The CDR3 is made up of 15 amino acids. The V gene lost 1 base and the J gene lost 1 base, with 10 bases spanning the gap. Germline-derived CDR1 and CDR2 are SGHNT and YENEEA. CDR3 coding DNA: TGTGCCAGCAGCTTAGGTGGACGGGCCCAAGAGACCCAGTACTTC. Protein: CASSLGGRAQETQYF.

J is TRBJ2-1 and V is TRBV5-1; D ambiguous. The V end lost 2 bases, the J end lost 5 bases, and 11 bases lay between the germline ends. The CDR3 consists of 14 residues. From germline, CDR1 is SGHRS and CDR2 YFSETQ. CDR3 nucleotides: TGCGCCAGCAGCTTCCCTAGTCCCAACAATGAGCAGTTCTTC. Translating it yields CASSFPSPNNEQFF.

This chain connects TRBV3-1 to TRBJ1-1; no reliable D call. Germline CDR1 and CDR2: LGHDT and YNNKEL (reference sequence). The CDR3 is made up of 15 amino acids. V lost 1 base to trimming and J lost 1 base, with 10 bases between them. The CDR3 loop reads CASSQAAIGNTEAFF. In nucleotides, the CDR3 is TGTGCCAGCAGCCAAGCTGCGATCGGGAACACTGAAGCTTTCTTT.

This chain joins TRBV7-2 and TRBJ1-2; possible D gene TRBD1, 5 bases. Trimming shortened V by 1 base and J by 2 bases, and 11 bases separated the two germline ends. The V gene's germline CDR1 is SGHTA and CDR2 FQGNSA. This CDR3 region has 15 residues. The CDR3 DNA reads as TGTGCCAGCAGCTTAGATGGACAAGGAAACTATGGCTACACCTTC. This codes for CASSLDGQGNYGYTF.

The rearrangement joins TRBV10-2 to TRBJ2-7; no reliable D call. The CDR3 is 15 residues long. Germline V gene lookup returns CDR1 WSHSY and CDR2 SAAADI. Trimming removed 3 bases from V and 0 bases from J, with 12 bases in between. The CDR3 loop reads CASSEANYYSYEQYV. CDR3 in DNA: TGCGCCAGCAGTGAAGCAAATTATTACTCCTACGAGCAGTACGTC.

This clonotype was counted only a few times. The chain recombines TRBV7-9 with TRBJ2-6; possible D gene TRBD2, 6 bases. The V end lost 1 base, the J end lost 2 bases, and 9 bases lay between the germline ends. The CDR3 covers 16 residues. CDR1 and CDR2 from the germline V gene are SEHNR and FQNEAQ (reference sequence). CDR3 sequence reads: CASSLVRGTGANVLTF. The DNA for the CDR3 is TGTGCCAGCAGCTTAGTCCGGGGGACTGGGGCCAACGTCCTGACTTTC.

The table lists this clonotype with a few counts. The gene calls are TRBV5-1 and TRBJ1-4; unclear D gene. In germline, CDR1 is SGHRS, CDR2 YFSETQ. The CDR3 is 15 residues long. V was shortened by 4 bases and J by 4 bases, with 14 bases between the two germline ends. CDR3 sequence: CASSHTSAFNEKLFF. CDR3 bases: TGCGCCAGCAGCCACACGTCAGCCTTTAATGAAAAACTGTTTTTT. Together with reference TRBV5-1 and TRBJ1-4, the CDR3 gives the full variable domain: KAGVTQTPRYLIKTRGQQVTLSCSPISGHRSVSWYQQTPGQGLQFLFEYFSETQRNKGNFPGRFSGRQFSNSRSEMNVSTLELGDSALYLCASSHTSAFNEKLFFGSGTQLSVL.

The table lists this clonotype with a few counts. The DNA for the CDR3 is TGCGCCAGCATCAGAGGTTGGCGGGAGGGCGGGGATGAGCAGTTCTTC. Encoded protein: CASIRGWREGGDEQFF. V and J are TRBV10-2 and TRBJ2-1; TRBD2 agrees at 9 bases. Germline V lookup: CDR1 WSHSY, CDR2 SAAADI. The CDR3 loop spans 16 amino acids. With 7 bases clipped from V and 8 bases from J, the junction kept 15 bases outside the gene matches.

This clonotype was seen only a few times. CDR3 sequence reads: CASSTGLAKETQYF. CDR3 DNA sequence: TGTGCCAGCAGCACGGGACTAGCGAAAGAGACCCAGTACTTC. V and J are TRBV7-2 and TRBJ2-5; 10 nucleotides line up with TRBD2. V shed 5 bases and J 3 bases; nucleotides not matched to a gene: 3. Germline V gene data show CDR1 as SGHTA and CDR2 as FQGNSA. There are 14 residues in the CDR3.